This T cell receptor (beta chain) derives from a study of cytomegalovirus exposure and HLA in healthy donors. In the study overall: Early on, a data release was issued that held about 85 million unique TCRs from HLA-typed donors.

To note about this clone: Its antigen remains unknown.

There are 13 residues in the CDR3. J was trimmed by 5 bases and V by 6 bases; bases with no gene match: 4. CDR1 is SGHTA, CDR2 FQGNSA, per germline. PCR was performed using 60 Vbeta and 13 Jbeta primers. Sequencing was performed with immunoSEQ multiplex PCR; in TCRdb, only in-frame clones are kept and a portion is missing. The sample consists of about 160,000 clones, approximately 71% of them appearing once. General observations from the study: Approximately 17,000 TCR beta sequences were associated with HLA alleles at 0.05 false discovery rate in a later analysis. Three chains tied to CMV proved CMV antigen-specific in vitro.

Sequenced sample: PBMCs. The TCR sequence derives from a young woman in good health and CMV-seropositive. The chain recombines TRBV7-2 with TRBJ1-5; 7 positions agree with TRBD1. For the CDR3, the DNA is TGTGCCAGCAGTAAGACAGGGTATCAGCCCCAGCATTTT. Amino acid sequence: CASSKTGYQPQHF.